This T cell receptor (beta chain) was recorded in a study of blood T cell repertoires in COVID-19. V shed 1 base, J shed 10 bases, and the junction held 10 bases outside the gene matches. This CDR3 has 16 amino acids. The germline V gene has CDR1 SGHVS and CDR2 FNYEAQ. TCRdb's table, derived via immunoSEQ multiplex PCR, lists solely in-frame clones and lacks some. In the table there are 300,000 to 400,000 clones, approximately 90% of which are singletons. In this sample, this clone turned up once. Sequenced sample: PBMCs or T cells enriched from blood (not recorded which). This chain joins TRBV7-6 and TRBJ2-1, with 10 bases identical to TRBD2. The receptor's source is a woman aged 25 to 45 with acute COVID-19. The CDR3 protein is CASSLGEAGGPWEQFF. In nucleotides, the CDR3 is TGTGCCAGCAGCTTAGGGGAAGCGGGGGGGCCTTGGGAGCAGTTCTTC.